The 26 T cell receptor beta chains presented below share a single source sample, sequenced in a study of cytomegalovirus exposure and HLA in healthy donors. With 60 Vbeta and 13 Jbeta primers, the PCR was carried out. The method was immunoSEQ multiplex PCR; TCRdb's version includes in-frame clones alone and lacks a portion of them. The profile covers about 180,000 clones, with roughly 75% appearing a single time and approximately 5.1% taken by the ten largest. Sequenced material: PBMCs. The receptors stem from a man in his forties or fifties in good health and CMV-seronegative.

This rearrangement joins TRBV5-1 to TRBJ2-3; no clear D. The length of the CDR3 is 14 residues. V lost 4 bases to trimming and J lost 1 base, with 10 bases between them. The germline gives CDR1 SGHRS, CDR2 YFSETQ. The CDR3 protein is CASSPDMGTDTQYF. The CDR3 region has the DNA TGCGCCAGCAGCCCAGACATGGGCACAGATACGCAGTATTTT.

The rearrangement uses TRBV7-2 and TRBJ2-4; 10 bases are shared with TRBD2. The CDR3 loop spans 14 amino acids. The J segment lost 7 bases and the V segment lost 4 bases, leaving 4 bases of the junction unmatched. The germline gives CDR1 SGHTA, CDR2 FQGNSA. This CDR3 is CASSSGLARNIQYF. CDR3 nucleotide sequence: TGTGCCAGCAGCTCGGGACTAGCGAGGAACATTCAGTACTTC.

The J gene is TRBJ2-3, the V gene TRBV6-5, with TRBD1 identical over 8 bases. Germline V gives CDR1 MNHEY, CDR2 SVGAGI. The CDR3 extends over 15 amino acids. V shed 5 bases, J shed 4 bases, and the junction held 8 bases outside the gene matches. The DNA for the CDR3 is TGTGCCAGCAGTATCCGGCAGGGGGCCCCAGATACGCAGTATTTT. Protein: CASSIRQGAPDTQYF.

The chain carries TRBV5-6 and TRBJ2-1; 10 bases match TRBD2. The CDR3 is made up of 16 amino acids. V shed 2 bases, J shed 8 bases, and the junction held 10 bases outside the gene matches. Germline values: CDR1 SGHDT, CDR2 YYEEEE. In DNA form, the CDR3 reads TGTGCCAGCAGCTTATTTTTGGGACTAGCGAGCGATGAGCAGTTCTTC. Protein sequence: CASSLFLGLASDEQFF.

A remark on this clone: A read error may account for a junction end that differs from germline. J is TRBJ1-1 and V is TRBV10-3; 7 bases are a match to TRBD1. This CDR3 is built from 15 residues. The germline V gene encodes CDR1 ENHRY and CDR2 SYGVKD. The CDR3 reads CAIRTLQGMNAEAFF. For the CDR3, the DNA is TGTGCCATCAGGACCTTACAGGGGATGAACGCTGAAGCTTTCTTT.

The gene calls are TRBV7-9 and TRBJ2-6; weak D call: TRBD2 (5 bases). CDR3 length: 16 residues. V was pared by 0 bases and J by 0 bases, with 6 bases between. Germline CDR1 reads SEHNR; CDR2 reads FQNEAQ (reference sequence). The CDR3 reads CASSLAGGSGANVLTF. As DNA, the CDR3 is TGTGCCAGCAGCTTAGCAGGAGGCTCTGGGGCCAACGTCCTGACTTTC.

This clone has only a few counts. The rearrangement joins TRBV10-3 to TRBJ2-3, with TRBD2 matching 15 bases. This CDR3 spans 18 amino acids. Germline CDR1 is ENHRY and CDR2 is SYGVKD. Trimming took 3 bases from V and 4 from J; bases not matched to a gene: 8. CDR3 in amino acids: CAISEPGLAGGGSDTQYF. CDR3 sequence (DNA): TGTGCCATCAGTGAACCGGGACTAGCGGGGGGAGGTTCAGATACGCAGTATTTT.

This clone has just a few counts. The chain is built from TRBV5-6 and TRBJ2-3, with D possibly matching TRBD2 (5 bases). The CDR3 contains 14 residues. Germline CDR1 reads SGHDT; CDR2 reads YYEEEE. V lost 0 bases and J 4 bases, leaving 9 bases between the germline ends. CDR3 DNA: TGTGCCAGCAGCTTGGATGGAGGCTCAGATACGCAGTATTTT. Translated, it gives CASSLDGGSDTQYF.

The chain has TRBV13 and TRBJ2-1; 10 nucleotides align to TRBD1. The junction had 6 bases not matched to a gene; V was cut back by 5 bases and J by 2 bases. The CDR3 length is 16 residues. In germline, CDR1 is PRHDT, CDR2 FYEKMQ (reference sequence). This CDR3 is CASSVEGQGTYNEQFF. As DNA, the CDR3 is TGTGCCAGCAGCGTAGAGGGACAGGGGACCTACAATGAGCAGTTCTTC.

This clone was recorded a few times. The chain combines TRBV19 with TRBJ2-3; 9 bases align to TRBD1. Unmatched junction bases numbered 15, after V lost 11 bases and J lost 6 bases. The germline V gene has CDR1 LNHDA and CDR2 SQIVND (reference sequence). This CDR3 is built from 15 residues. CDR3 loop: CAGGGYRGPVDTQYF. CDR3 DNA sequence: TGTGCCGGGGGGGGTTACAGGGGGCCCGTTGATACGCAGTATTTT. Combining the CDR3 with reference TRBV19 and TRBJ2-3 gives the whole variable domain DGGITQSPKYLFRKEGQNVTLSCEQNLNHDAMYWYRQDPGQGLRLIYYSQIVNDFQKGDIAEGYSVSREKKESFPLTVTSAQKNPTAFYLCAGGGYRGPVDTQYFGPGTRLTVL.

The chain uses TRBV18 and TRBJ1-1; TRBD1 agrees at 7 bases. The CDR3 runs 14 residues. Looked up from germline, CDR1 is KGHSH and CDR2 is LQKENI. After removal of 6 bases from V and 6 bases from J, the junction contained 10 bases not matched to a gene. The CDR3 spells CASSTALQGPEAFF. The CDR3 DNA sequence: TGTGCCAGCTCTACCGCTCTACAGGGGCCTGAAGCTTTCTTT. Filled out from reference TRBV18 and TRBJ1-1, the complete variable domain reads NAGVMQNPRHLVRRRGQEARLRCSPMKGHSHVYWYRQLPEEGLKFMVYLQKENIIDESGMPKERFSAEFPKEGPSILRIQQVVRGDSAAYFCASSTALQGPEAFFGQGTRLTVV.

This chain links TRBV5-1 with TRBJ1-5; weak D call: TRBD1 (5 bases). Germline assignment: CDR1 SGHRS and CDR2 YFSETQ. The CDR3 loop spans 15 amino acids. V lost 2 bases and J 3 bases, leaving 12 bases between the germline ends. The CDR3 DNA sequence: TGCGCCAGCAGCTTTGTTGGGGGGTCCAATCAGCCCCAGCATTTT. Translated: CASSFVGGSNQPQHF.

This clone has a handful of counts. The chain joins TRBV6-1 to TRBJ2-1, with 10 bases lining up with TRBD2. This CDR3 contains 14 residues. V trimming: 8 bases; J trimming: 8 bases; junction bases outside the gene matches: 9. Looked up from germline, CDR1 is MNHNS and CDR2 is SASEGT. CDR3 DNA sequence: TGTGCCAGCCCCCAGCGGGAGGGCTCGGATGAGCAGTTCTTC. Its translation is CASPQREGSDEQFF.

The genes are TRBV19 and TRBJ2-7; TRBD2 matches at 7 bases. CDR3 size: 15 residues. Trimming at V came to 3 bases and at J to 0 bases, leaving 5 bases not matched to a gene. CDR1 is LNHDA and CDR2 is SQIVND in the germline V gene (reference sequence). The CDR3 protein is CASSIGAGYSYEQYF. CDR3 in DNA: TGTGCCAGTAGTATTGGAGCGGGGTACTCCTACGAGCAGTACTTC.

The chain carries TRBV5-1 and TRBJ1-1; 9 bases line up with TRBD1. V shed 7 bases and J 1 base; nucleotides not matched to a gene: 5. The CDR3 has 14 residues. Germline CDR1 and CDR2: SGHRS and YFSETQ. The chain's CDR3 is CASFRQGENTEAFF. Here the CDR3 DNA reads TGCGCCAGCTTCCGACAGGGGGAGAACACTGAAGCTTTCTTT.

V and J are TRBV19 and TRBJ2-7; 8 positions match TRBD1. The CDR3 extends over 15 amino acids. Germline V lookup: CDR1 LNHDA, CDR2 SQIVND (reference sequence). Unmatched junction bases numbered 9, after V lost 3 bases and J lost 5 bases. CDR3 loop: CASSMTRDRNNEQYF. The CDR3 coding sequence is TGTGCCAGTAGTATGACGCGGGACAGGAACAACGAGCAGTACTTC. Looking up the rest from reference TRBV19 and TRBJ2-7 gives the full variable domain: DGGITQSPKYLFRKEGQNVTLSCEQNLNHDAMYWYRQDPGQGLRLIYYSQIVNDFQKGDIAEGYSVSREKKESFPLTVTSAQKNPTAFYLCASSMTRDRNNEQYFGPGTRLTVT.

This clone was detected a few times. The chain is built from TRBV9 and TRBJ1-2; D may be TRBD1 (5 bases). The germline V and J ends were trimmed by 4 bases and 4 bases, with 11 bases remaining between them. Germline V gives CDR1 SGDLS, CDR2 YYNGEE. The CDR3 consists of 13 residues. The CDR3 nucleotides are TGTGCCAGCAGCATGGGGGGTAGCTATGGCTACACCTTC. It codes for CASSMGGSYGYTF.

This clone was observed a few times. Distinct nucleotide sequences in the sample also encode this CDR3. The chain couples TRBV7-9 to TRBJ1-1; 7 nucleotides align to TRBD1. CDR3 length: 13 residues. Germline lookup yields CDR1 SEHNR and CDR2 FQNEAQ (reference sequence). The ends lost 5 bases at V and 3 bases at J; junction bases unmatched: 3. CDR3 residues: CASSLDRDTEAFF. The CDR3 coding sequence is TGTGCCAGCAGCCTCGACAGGGACACTGAAGCTTTCTTT. Full variable domain (missing parts from reference TRBV7-9 and TRBJ1-1): DTGVSQNPRHKITKRGQNVTFRCDPISEHNRLYWYRQTLGQGPEFLTYFQNEAQLEKSRLLSDRFSAERPKGSFSTLEIQRTEQGDSAMYLCASSLDRDTEAFFGQGTRLTVV.

The rearrangement links TRBV30 to TRBJ1-2; D uncertain. The CDR3 covers 13 residues. Between the trimmed V and J ends, which lost 5 bases and 2 bases, there was a span of 12 bases. Germline CDR1 is GTSNPN and CDR2 is SVGIG (reference sequence). The CDR3 nucleotides read TGTGCCTGGGAGGGAGGAGGGAACTATGGCTACACCTTC. Its protein product is CAWEGGGNYGYTF.

Concerning this clone: Other DNA variants within this sample encode the same CDR3. The chain recombines TRBV5-1 with TRBJ2-2, with a weak D call TRBD1 (6 bases). CDR3 length: 14 residues. With 0 bases removed from V and 5 bases from J, the gap between germline ends came to 8 bases. Per the germline V gene, CDR1 is SGHRS and CDR2 is YFSETQ. CDR3: CASSLGGRTGELFF. The CDR3 region has the DNA TGCGCCAGCAGCTTGGGGGGGCGTACCGGGGAGCTGTTTTTT.

The chain couples TRBV5-1 to TRBJ2-1, with D possibly matching TRBD2 (5 bases). Trimming cost V 0 bases and J 7 bases, with 8 bases left between them. The CDR3 is made up of 13 amino acids. CDR1 and CDR2 (germline): SGHRS, YFSETQ. In DNA, the CDR3 is TGCGCCAGCAGCTTGGGACTAACAAATGAGCAGTTCTTC. It translates to CASSLGLTNEQFF. Full variable domain (rest looked up from reference TRBV5-1 and TRBJ2-1): KAGVTQTPRYLIKTRGQQVTLSCSPISGHRSVSWYQQTPGQGLQFLFEYFSETQRNKGNFPGRFSGRQFSNSRSEMNVSTLELGDSALYLCASSLGLTNEQFFGPGTRLTVL.

The chain links TRBV25-1 to TRBJ1-5; 9 nucleotides agree with TRBD1. The CDR3 consists of 16 residues. Germline V lookup: CDR1 MGHDK, CDR2 SYGVNS. V lost 1 base, J lost 9 bases, and 10 bases stayed unmatched. The CDR3 bases are TGTGCCAGCAGTGAATGGACAGGGGCAACCCCATGGCCCCAGCATTTT. Translation: CASSEWTGATPWPQHF.

The CDR3 reads CASSQESSGGPNTGELFF. As DNA, the CDR3 is TGCGCCAGCAGCCAAGAGTCGAGCGGGGGGCCGAACACCGGGGAGCTGTTTTTT. This chain links TRBV4-3 with TRBJ2-2; 9 bases match TRBD2. Germline CDR1 LGHNA, CDR2 YSLEER. J lost 0 bases, V lost 0 bases, and 5 bases had no gene match. The CDR3 is 18 residues long.

This clone was recorded a few times. CDR3 nucleotides: TGTGCCAGCAGCTTAGAACAGACCTACAATGAGCAGTTCTTC. Translated, it gives CASSLEQTYNEQFF. The chain carries TRBV11-2 and TRBJ2-1; D unresolved. The CDR3 length is 14 residues. Trimming shortened V by 0 bases and J by 2 bases, and 5 bases separated the two germline ends. Germline assignment: CDR1 SGHAT and CDR2 FQNNGV.

The rearrangement joins TRBV18 to TRBJ1-1; the D gene is possibly TRBD1 (5 bases). The CDR3 runs 13 residues. Trimming stripped 2 bases from V and 5 bases from J, with 9 bases between. Germline CDR1 reads KGHSH; CDR2 reads LQKENI. The CDR3 reads CASSPAQGTEAFF. The CDR3 nucleotides are TGTGCCAGCTCACCAGCTCAGGGAACTGAAGCTTTCTTT.

The J gene is TRBJ1-1, the V gene TRBV14; 7 bases map to TRBD1. This CDR3 has 16 residues. CDR1 SGHDN and CDR2 FVKESK come from the germline V gene. The junction had 8 bases not matched to a gene; V was cut back by 4 bases and J by 0 bases. The CDR3, as DNA: TGTGCCAGCAGCCGCAGACAGGGCTTCATGAACACTGAAGCTTTCTTT. This sequence encodes CASSRRQGFMNTEAFF.